Sequencing of this TCR beta chain was carried out in a study of blood T cell repertoires in COVID-19. Study-level background: Collection of acute and convalescent COVID-19 samples took place in the United States, Italy and Spain.

In the authors' methods: Researchers report that nucleated cell counts were estimated from reference gene primer amplification. Profiling relied on immunoSEQ multiplex PCR, and the TCRdb table lists in-frame clones only, not all of them. Clone size and V and J calls were adopted from that table, with D and trimming inferred from the DNA. The repertoire consists of under 300,000 clones, with 89% occurring once and the leading ten covering 0.94%. The germline gives CDR1 GTSNPN, CDR2 SVGIG (reference sequence). This CDR3 region has 12 residues. The V end lost 2 bases, the J end lost 2 bases, and 7 bases lay between the germline ends.

The source material was peripheral blood. The chain has TRBV30 and TRBJ2-7; D is ambiguous. The receptor was derived from a woman in her 40s who had recovered from COVID-19. CDR3 residues: CAWSFDTYEQYF. CDR3 DNA: TGTGCCTGGAGTTTCGACACCTACGAGCAGTACTTC.